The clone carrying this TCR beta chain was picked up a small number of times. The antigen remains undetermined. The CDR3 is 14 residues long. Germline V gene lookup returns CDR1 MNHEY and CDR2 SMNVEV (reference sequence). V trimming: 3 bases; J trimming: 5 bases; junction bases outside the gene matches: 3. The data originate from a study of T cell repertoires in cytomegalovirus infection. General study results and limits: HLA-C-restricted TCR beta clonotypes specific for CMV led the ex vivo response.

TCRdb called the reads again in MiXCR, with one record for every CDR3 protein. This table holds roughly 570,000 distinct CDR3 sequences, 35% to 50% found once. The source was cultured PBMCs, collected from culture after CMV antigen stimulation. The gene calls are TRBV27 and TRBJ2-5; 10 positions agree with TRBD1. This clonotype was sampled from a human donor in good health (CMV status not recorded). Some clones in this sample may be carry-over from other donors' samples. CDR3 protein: CASSLGQGMETQYF. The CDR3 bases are TGTGCCAGCAGTTTGGGACAGGGGATGGAGACCCAGTACTTC.